This T cell receptor (beta chain) was recorded in a study of CD8 T cells in Susac syndrome. Study findings and constraints: TCR sequencing and HLA analysis covered a relatively small number of individuals.

RNA amounts of about 0.45 to 1 ug underwent reverse transcription with random hexamers. The immunoSEQ assay covered 54 Vbeta and 13 Jbeta segments for CDR3. Using its own MiXCR run on the immunoSEQ multiplex PCR reads, TCRdb lists one record per CDR3 protein. The data hold about 280,000 distinct CDR3 sequences, with about 85% observed a single time. CD8+ and CD4+ T cells from blood underwent TCR beta sequencing. TEMRA cells were FACS-enriched and CD8+ and CD4+ T cells negatively isolated. Germline values: CDR1 SGHRS, CDR2 YFSETQ. The germline V and J ends were trimmed by 3 bases and 1 base, with 14 bases remaining between them. The CDR3 has 15 amino acids. About this clonotype: Its antigen is not identified.

The sequence came from a human donor with multiple sclerosis. Sequences were obtained from CD8+ T cells from PBMCs. The genes are TRBV5-1 and TRBJ2-7; D uncertain. As DNA, the CDR3 is TGCGCCAGCAGCTGGCGGACGGCCGAATCCTACGAGCAGTACTTC. Protein product: CASSWRTAESYEQYF.